The rows below give T cell receptor beta chains drawn from one sample of a study of T cells after yellow fever vaccination. One entry per CDR3 protein results from TCRdb running MiXCR on the 5' RACE reads. The sample carries around 350,000 distinct CDR3 sequences, 11% recorded once. Sequenced material: PBMCs, taken on the day of the first yellow fever vaccination. Receptors were obtained from a man younger than 30 who received the YFV17D yellow fever vaccine. Both conserved end residues are part of each CDR3. The order of the fields is CDR3 protein, CDR3 DNA, CDR3 length, J gene, clone size, D gene, V gene. D genes are given only for firm matches. Clone size, where shown, is once, few, many, or a class for clones that have expanded.

CATSDQGTGELFF,TGTGCCACCAGTGACCAGGGAACCGGGGAGCTGTTTTTT,13,TRBJ2-2,.,.,TRBV24-1
CAWSVGTARDTQYF,TGTGCCTGGAGTGTGGGAACAGCGCGAGATACGCAGTATTTT,14,TRBJ2-3,few,.,TRBV30
CASSQDLGRADTQYF,TGCGCCAGCAGCCAAGATTTGGGCCGCGCAGATACGCAGTATTTT,15,TRBJ2-3,few,.,TRBV4-3
CASSHGRTSYNEQFF,TGCGCCAGCAGCCACGGCAGAACGTCGTACAATGAGCAGTTCTTC,15,TRBJ2-1,.,.,TRBV4-3
CASSFGQGSYNEQFF,TGCGCCAGCAGCTTCGGACAGGGCTCCTACAATGAGCAGTTCTTC,15,TRBJ2-1,many,TRBD1,TRBV7-6
CASSIGGGTEAFF,TGCGCCAGCAGTATCGGGGGGGGGACTGAAGCTTTCTTT,13,TRBJ1-1,few,.,TRBV5-1
CASSPQTTGYPDTQYF,TGTGCCAGCAGCCCGCAAACGACAGGGTACCCAGATACGCAGTATTTT,16,TRBJ2-3,few,TRBD1,TRBV9
CSARRGSTDTQYF,TGCAGTGCTAGACGGGGATCCACAGATACGCAGTATTTT,13,TRBJ2-3,.,.,TRBV20-1
CASSLYRELFF,TGTGCCAGCAGTTTATATCGAGAGCTGTTTTTT,11,TRBJ2-2,.,.,TRBV28
CASSYYSDGTQYF,TGCGCCAGCAGCTACTACTCCGATGGTACGCAGTATTTT,13,TRBJ2-3,few,.,TRBV5-1
CASSSPGDRGSFQETQYF,TGTGCCAGCAGCTCACCTGGGGACAGGGGCTCGTTCCAAGAGACCCAGTACTTC,18,TRBJ2-5,.,TRBD1,TRBV27
CASSLGDSLTDTQYF,TGTGCCAGCAGCCTCGGGGACTCCCTCACAGATACGCAGTATTTT,15,TRBJ2-3,.,.,TRBV12-3/TRBV12-4
CSVRPDEGGEQYF,TGCAGCGTTCGGCCGGACGAGGGGGGCGAGCAGTACTTC,13,TRBJ2-7,few,.,TRBV29-1
CASSQAALEGDEQYF,TGTGCCAGCAGCCAAGCGGCGCTTGAGGGCGACGAGCAGTACTTC,15,TRBJ2-7,few,.,TRBV4-2
CASTPGQGETQYF,TGCGCCAGCACCCCGGGGCAGGGAGAGACCCAGTACTTC,13,TRBJ2-5,many,.,TRBV5-1
CASSYSEGTEAFF,TGTGCCAGCAGTTACTCAGAAGGGACTGAAGCTTTCTTT,13,TRBJ1-1,few,.,TRBV6-5
CASSPREKLFF,TGTGCCAGTTCCCCCCGTGAAAAACTGTTTTTT,11,TRBJ1-4,many,.,TRBV28
CASSLRDGSHEKLFF,TGCGCCAGCAGCTTGAGGGACGGATCCCATGAAAAACTGTTTTTT,15,TRBJ1-4,few,.,TRBV5-1
CSASGQGGNIQYF,TGCAGTGCTAGTGGGCAGGGCGGTAACATTCAGTACTTC,13,TRBJ2-4,.,.,TRBV20-1
CASSFERGNTEAFF,TGTGCCAGCAGCTTCGAAAGGGGGAACACTGAAGCTTTCTTT,14,TRBJ1-1,many,.,TRBV7-2
CASSSVTGGRETQYF,TGTGCCAGCAGCTCCGTAACAGGGGGGAGAGAGACCCAGTACTTC,15,TRBJ2-5,few,TRBD1,TRBV13
CASSWSSGANVLTF,TGCGCCAGCAGCTGGAGCTCTGGGGCCAACGTCCTGACTTTC,14,TRBJ2-6,.,.,TRBV4-3
CASSQGAGGITEAFF,TGTGCCAGCAGCCAAGGGGCAGGGGGCATCACTGAAGCTTTCTTT,15,TRBJ1-1,few,TRBD1,TRBV3-1
CASSLGVIAEAFF,TGCGCCAGCAGCTTGGGTGTAATCGCTGAAGCTTTCTTT,13,TRBJ1-1,.,.,TRBV5-1
CASSFRGFYEQYF,TGTGCCAGCAGCTTTCGGGGCTTCTACGAGCAGTACTTC,13,TRBJ2-7,many,.,TRBV11-2
CSASYRTYEQYF,TGCAGTGCTAGCTACCGGACCTACGAGCAGTACTTC,12,TRBJ2-7,few,.,TRBV20-1
CASSQVAGPSEAFF,TGCGCCAGCAGCCAAGTTGCGGGGCCGAGCGAAGCTTTCTTT,14,TRBJ1-1,.,.,TRBV4-1
CASSLTPFTVSYNEQFF,TGCGCCAGCAGCCTGACCCCCTTCACTGTCTCCTACAATGAGCAGTTCTTC,17,TRBJ2-1,many,.,TRBV4-1
CASSPGSSEQYF,TGTGCCAGCAGCCCGGGTAGCAGTGAGCAGTACTTC,12,TRBJ2-7,many,.,TRBV7-9
CASSQAYTSTDTQYF,TGCGCCAGCAGCCAAGCTTACACTAGCACAGATACGCAGTATTTT,15,TRBJ2-3,.,.,TRBV4-3
CASSSQGAGEKLFF,TGTGCCAGCAGCTCACAGGGGGCGGGTGAAAAACTGTTTTTT,14,TRBJ1-4,.,TRBD1,TRBV11-2
CASTLDGYQQYF,TGCGCCAGCACCTTGGATGGGTATCAGCAGTACTTC,12,TRBJ2-7,.,.,TRBV5-1
CASRPRAGYNEQFF,TGTGCCAGCAGACCCAGGGCCGGCTACAATGAGCAGTTCTTC,14,TRBJ2-1,.,.,TRBV5-5
CASSGGTVYGYTF,TGTGCCAGCAGTGGAGGGACAGTTTATGGCTACACCTTC,13,TRBJ1-2,few,TRBD1,TRBV6-1
CASSSPTGLLLF,TGTGCCAGCAGTTCCCCAACAGGACTGCTTCTCTTC,12,TRBJ2-1,few,.,TRBV28
CSAEGPGEGDIQYF,TGCAGCGCCGAAGGTCCGGGGGAGGGGGACATTCAGTACTTC,14,TRBJ2-4,few,.,TRBV29-1
CSAGTSGPGGPEQFF,TGCAGTGCAGGGACTAGCGGGCCCGGCGGGCCGGAGCAGTTCTTC,15,TRBJ2-1,.,TRBD2,TRBV20-1
CASSQGLAGAETQYF,TGTGCCAGCAGCCAAGGACTAGCGGGCGCAGAGACCCAGTACTTC,15,TRBJ2-5,few,TRBD2,TRBV3-1
CASSQGVGAEAFF,TGCGCCAGCAGCCAAGGGGTCGGGGCTGAAGCTTTCTTT,13,TRBJ1-1,few,.,TRBV4-1
CSARDPKGAGEKLFF,TGCAGTGCTAGAGATCCTAAAGGGGCTGGGGAAAAACTGTTTTTT,15,TRBJ1-4,.,.,TRBV20-1
CASHSGGGNQPQHF,TGTGCCAGCCATAGTGGGGGGGGTAATCAGCCCCAGCATTTT,14,TRBJ1-5,few,.,TRBV12-3/TRBV12-4
CASSLGGWNEQFF,TGTGCCAGCAGCTTAGGGGGTTGGAATGAGCAGTTCTTC,13,TRBJ2-1,few,.,TRBV7-6
CAISDRQLTDTQYF,TGTGCCATCAGCGACAGGCAACTCACAGATACGCAGTATTTT,14,TRBJ2-3,many,.,TRBV10-3
CASSARQGMNTEAFF,TGTGCCAGCAGCGCGAGACAGGGGATGAACACTGAAGCTTTCTTT,15,TRBJ1-1,.,TRBD1,TRBV9
CSADSGARGGELFF,TGCAGTGCTGATAGCGGGGCCAGAGGCGGGGAGCTGTTTTTT,14,TRBJ2-2,.,TRBD2,TRBV20-1
CSVGEVQGKAFF,TGCAGCGTGGGGGAGGTACAGGGTAAAGCTTTCTTT,12,TRBJ1-1,.,.,TRBV29-1
CASSSNLAGDLHNEQFF,TGTGCCAGCAGCTCTAACTTAGCGGGGGACCTCCACAATGAGCAGTTCTTC,17,TRBJ2-1,many,TRBD2,TRBV5-6
CASSYSIGLVQETQYF,TGTGCCAGCAGTTACTCGATAGGACTCGTCCAAGAGACCCAGTACTTC,16,TRBJ2-5,few,.,TRBV6-5
CASSQRGRGTGELFF,TGCGCCAGCAGCCAAAGGGGGAGAGGCACCGGGGAGCTGTTTTTT,15,TRBJ2-2,.,.,TRBV4-3
CASSFSVWGYTF,TGTGCCAGCAGTTTCTCGGTCTGGGGCTACACCTTC,12,TRBJ1-2,few,.,TRBV12-3/TRBV12-4
CASSARAPAKNIQYF,TGTGCCAGCAGCGCCCGTGCCCCAGCCAAAAACATTCAGTACTTC,15,TRBJ2-4,.,.,TRBV2
CASSPRREGGRETQYF,TGTGCCAGCAGTCCCCGCCGTGAGGGTGGACGAGAGACCCAGTACTTC,16,TRBJ2-5,few,.,TRBV6-2/TRBV6-3
CASSPPSGANTGELFF,TGCGCCAGCAGCCCCCCGAGCGGGGCAAACACCGGGGAGCTGTTTTTT,16,TRBJ2-2,few,TRBD2,TRBV4-3
CASSPIIGGGFTDTQYF,TGTGCCAGCAGCCCGATCATAGGGGGGGGATTCACAGATACGCAGTATTTT,17,TRBJ2-3,.,.,TRBV7-9
CASSLVGEGETQYF,TGCGCCAGCAGCTTGGTCGGCGAGGGAGAGACCCAGTACTTC,14,TRBJ2-5,many,.,TRBV5-1
CSVGRGPNTEAFF,TGCAGCGTTGGCAGGGGACCGAACACTGAAGCTTTCTTT,13,TRBJ1-1,.,.,TRBV29-1
CASSLMRGRYNEQFF,TGTGCCAGCAGCTTAATGCGGGGGCGATACAATGAGCAGTTCTTC,15,TRBJ2-1,few,.,TRBV11-2
CASSNYRGSTYNEQFF,TGTGCCAGTAGTAACTACAGGGGCAGTACCTACAATGAGCAGTTCTTC,16,TRBJ2-1,many,TRBD1,TRBV19
CASNNGGSMNTEAFF,TGTGCCAGCAATAATGGCGGATCCATGAACACTGAAGCTTTCTTT,15,TRBJ1-1,.,.,TRBV6-1
CASSLGDGPYEQYF,TGTGCCAGCAGCTTAGGGGACGGTCCCTACGAGCAGTACTTC,14,TRBJ2-7,few,.,TRBV7-9